This T cell receptor (beta chain) derives from a study of technical replicates of blood from a handful of donors. The germline V gene has CDR1 LGHNA and CDR2 YNFKEQ. The length of the CDR3 is 16 residues. V shed 6 bases and J shed 8 bases, with 22 bases lying between them. Sequencing was performed with immunoSEQ multiplex PCR; in TCRdb, only in-frame clones are kept and a portion is missing. There are 75,000 to 95,000 clones in the sample; around 91% occur only once, and approximately 0.41% lies in the top ten. The sequencing input was T cells isolated from PBMCs. The receptor was isolated from a human donor in good health. The J gene is TRBJ2-2, the V gene TRBV4-2; possibly TRBD2 for D (7 bases). The CDR3 DNA is TGTGCCAGCAGGGCGGGAGTTGTTGGAGGGGGAGGGGAGCTGTTTTTT. This encodes CASRAGVVGGGGELFF.